This T cell receptor (beta chain) was captured by sequencing in a study of beta chain features in type 1 diabetes. Only a few counts were recorded for this clone. Its antigen is still unknown. The germline V and J ends were trimmed by 6 bases and 7 bases, with 12 bases remaining between them. Germline V gives CDR1 MNHNY, CDR2 SVGAGI (reference sequence). This CDR3 contains 12 residues. General study findings and limits: When Type 1 diabetes patients were examined, their TCRB CDR3s proved moderately but significantly shorter in all four CD4+ subsets.

As every portion of the isolated RNA was reverse transcribed, the sequencing read expressed TCRB transcripts. TCRdb keeps only in-frame clones here, not all; method: immunoSEQ multiplex PCR. The data show approximately 160,000 clones, about 63% seen once. The V and J genes are TRBV6-6 and TRBJ1-2; D perhaps matches TRBD1 (6 bases). The receptor comes from a man between 25 and 39 years old with type 1 diabetes. Sample: naive CD4+ T cells from blood. CDR3 DNA: TGTGCCAGCAGCACAGGGTATGGTGGCTACACCTTC. It translates to CASSTGYGGYTF.